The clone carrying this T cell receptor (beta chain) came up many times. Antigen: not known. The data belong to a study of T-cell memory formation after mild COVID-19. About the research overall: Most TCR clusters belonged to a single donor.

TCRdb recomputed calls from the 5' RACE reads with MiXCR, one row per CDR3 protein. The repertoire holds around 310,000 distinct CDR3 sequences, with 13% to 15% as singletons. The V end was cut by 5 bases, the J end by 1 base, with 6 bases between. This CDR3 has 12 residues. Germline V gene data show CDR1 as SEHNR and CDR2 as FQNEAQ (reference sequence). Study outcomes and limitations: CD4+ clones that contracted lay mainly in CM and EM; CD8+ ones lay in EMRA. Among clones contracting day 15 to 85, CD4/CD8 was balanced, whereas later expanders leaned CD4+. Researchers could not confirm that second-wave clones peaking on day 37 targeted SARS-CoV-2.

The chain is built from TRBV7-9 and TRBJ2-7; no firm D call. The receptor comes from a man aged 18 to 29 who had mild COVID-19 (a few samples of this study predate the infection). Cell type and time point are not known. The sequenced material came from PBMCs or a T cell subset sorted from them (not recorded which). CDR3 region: CASSEESYEQYV. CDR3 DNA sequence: TGTGCCAGCAGCGAGGAGTCCTACGAGCAGTACGTC.